The 15 T cell receptor beta chains in this list originate from one sample, sequenced in a study of blood T cell repertoires in COVID-19. The protocol was immunoSEQ multiplex PCR, while the TCRdb copy is restricted to in-frame clones and leaves out a portion. This repertoire shows about 270,000 clones, almost 85% found once; its top ten account for approximately 9.6%. The sample taken for sequencing was PBMCs or T cells enriched from blood (not recorded which). The source of these receptors is a woman in her forties or fifties with acute COVID-19.

The chain is built from TRBV5-5 and TRBJ1-1, with a weak D call TRBD1 (5 bases). CDR3 length equals 15 residues. Germline V gene lookup returns CDR1 SGHKS and CDR2 YYEKEE (reference sequence). V was shortened by 1 base and J by 0 bases, with 10 bases between the two germline ends. The CDR3 sequence is CASSLRDRMNTEAFF. The CDR3 nucleotides are TGTGCCAGCAGCTTGAGAGACAGAATGAACACTGAAGCTTTCTTT.

The genes are TRBV19 and TRBJ2-1; 8 nucleotides agree with TRBD2. Trimming at V came to 5 bases and at J to 7 bases, leaving 13 bases not matched to a gene. The CDR3 has 16 amino acids. Germline V gene lookup returns CDR1 LNHDA and CDR2 SQIVND (reference sequence). The CDR3 bases are TGTGCCAGTAGTCCCCCCGGGACTAGTATTATAAATGAGCAGTTCTTC. Amino acid sequence: CASSPPGTSIINEQFF.

The V gene is TRBV18, the J gene TRBJ1-3; possibly TRBD1 for D (6 bases). CDR3 size: 16 residues. Germline V CDR1 and CDR2: KGHSH, LQKENI. V shed 3 bases and J shed 0 bases, with 12 bases lying between them. As DNA, the CDR3 is TGTGCCAGCTCACCCCGGGACACAAGCTCTGGAAACACCATATATTTT. Its protein product is CASSPRDTSSGNTIYF.

This clone was seen at least ten times. The chain carries TRBV5-8 and TRBJ1-2; D is perhaps TRBD1 (6 bases). Trimming took 2 bases from V and 3 from J, leaving 11 bases between them. This CDR3 region has 14 residues. From germline, CDR1 is SGHTS and CDR2 YDEGEE. The CDR3 here is CASSFRGYYYGYTF. The CDR3 region has the DNA TGTGCCAGCAGCTTCAGGGGATACTACTATGGCTACACCTTC.

The chain's CDR3 is CAWRGGAYGYTF. CDR3 bases: TGTGCCTGGAGGGGGGGGGCCTATGGCTACACCTTC. This chain joins TRBV30 and TRBJ1-2, with D perhaps TRBD1 (6 bases). V lost 3 bases and J 4 bases, leaving 9 bases between the germline ends. Per the germline V gene, CDR1 is GTSNPN and CDR2 is SVGIG (reference sequence). The CDR3 runs to 12 residues.

This chain uses TRBV19 with TRBJ1-1; perhaps TRBD1 as D (6 bases). There are 15 residues in the CDR3. Germline assignment: CDR1 LNHDA and CDR2 SQIVND (reference sequence). The V end lost 3 bases, the J end lost 3 bases, and 14 bases lay between the germline ends. The CDR3 region is CASSIGGGFDTEAFF. CDR3 DNA: TGTGCCAGTAGTATTGGGGGGGGCTTCGACACTGAAGCTTTCTTT.

The rearrangement links TRBV4-3 to TRBJ1-2, with a possible D match to TRBD1 (6 bases). Germline CDR1 and CDR2: LGHNA and YSLEER. V dropped 6 bases and J dropped 0 bases, with 20 bases sitting between them. The CDR3 is 17 amino acids. The CDR3 here is CASSPGIGGLANYGYTF. The CDR3 bases are TGCGCCAGCAGTCCCGGAATAGGGGGTCTAGCTAACTATGGCTACACCTTC.

The genes are TRBV3-1 (or the pseudogene TRBV3-2) and TRBJ1-2; D call uncertain. Germline V lookup: CDR1 LGHDT, CDR2 YNNKEL (reference sequence). V was pared by 3 bases and J by 0 bases, with 14 bases between. This CDR3 contains 16 residues. CDR3 loop: CASSHLEAGTNYGYTF. CDR3 in DNA: TGTGCCAGCAGCCATTTGGAGGCGGGAACTAACTATGGCTACACCTTC.

In its sample, this clone was seen once. The V and J genes are TRBV5-8 and TRBJ1-2; 8 nucleotides align to TRBD1. Germline assignment: CDR1 SGHTS and CDR2 YDEGEE. CDR3 size: 16 residues. Germline trimming cut 1 base from V and 5 bases from J; bases unmatched to any gene: 10. The CDR3, as DNA: TGTGCCAGCAGCTTGATTACCGGACAGGGCGGATATGGCTACACCTTC. Amino acids: CASSLITGQGGYGYTF.

The chain links TRBV7-9 to TRBJ2-1; the D gene is possibly TRBD1 (6 bases). Germline V gene data show CDR1 as SEHNR and CDR2 as FQNEAQ (reference sequence). Trimming pared 2 bases from V and 0 bases from J, leaving 8 bases between. This CDR3 contains 15 residues. The CDR3 sequence is CASSLQGSSYNEQFF. The CDR3 DNA is TGTGCCAGCAGCTTACAGGGGAGCTCCTACAATGAGCAGTTCTTC.

The CDR3, as DNA: TGTGCCAGCACCCCGGTGGGCAACACTGAAGCTTTCTTT. It encodes CASTPVGNTEAFF. J is TRBJ1-1 and V is TRBV7-3; no clear D gene. The CDR3 is 13 residues long. V lost 7 bases to trimming and J lost 2 bases, with 11 bases between them. Germline V CDR1 and CDR2: SGHTA, FQGTGA.

This clone was seen only a few times. This chain links TRBV7-2 with TRBJ2-2, with 7 bases that match TRBD2. The CDR3 has 16 residues. Germline CDR1 is SGHTA and CDR2 is FQGNSA. The V and J ends lost 2 bases and 7 bases, in that order; junction bases with no gene match: 10. The CDR3 spells CASSLTPLGGNGELFF. The CDR3 bases are TGTGCCAGCAGCTTAACCCCTCTCGGGGGGAACGGGGAGCTGTTTTTT.

The J gene is TRBJ2-3, the V gene TRBV4-3, with TRBD2 identical over 9 bases. The CDR3 has 15 residues. V lost 1 base, J lost 4 bases, and 3 bases stayed unmatched. Germline CDR1 is LGHNA and CDR2 is YSLEER. CDR3 nucleotides: TGCGCCAGCAGCCAAGGTGCGGGGGGGCCAGATACGCAGTATTTT. It yields the protein CASSQGAGGPDTQYF.

The rearrangement links TRBV7-2 to TRBJ2-7; 8 positions agree with TRBD2. Losses at the gene ends were 5 bases for V and 0 bases for J; bases not matched to a gene: 6. The germline CDR1 and CDR2 sequences are SGHTA and FQGNSA. The CDR3 is made up of 15 amino acids. As DNA, the CDR3 is TGTGCCAGCAGCATACTAGCGGAGGCCTCCTACGAGCAGTACTTC. Its protein is CASSILAEASYEQYF.

V gene TRBV5-4 combines with J gene TRBJ2-2; 7 bases align to TRBD2. V lost 7 bases to trimming and J lost 2 bases; unmatched junction nucleotides: 8. CDR1 and CDR2 from the germline V gene are SGHNT and YYREEE (reference sequence). This CDR3 has 15 amino acids. The CDR3 sequence: CASSFGGVNTGELFF. DNA of the CDR3: TGTGCCAGCTCCTTTGGGGGGGTTAACACCGGGGAGCTGTTTTTT.